The clone carrying this TCR beta chain came up many times. Antigen: not known. The data are from a study of T cells in Graves' hyperthyroidism and ophthalmopathy. Overall study results and limits: Researchers found most expanded thyroid clonotypes above 0.001 in blood as well. Classification by a 13 V-J model distinguished ophthalmopathy from stable hyperthyroidism.

The V gene's germline CDR1 is SNHLY and CDR2 FYNNEI. V shed 6 bases and J 2 bases; nucleotides not matched to a gene: 3. This CDR3 has 14 residues. Amplification yielded TCR beta CDR3 regions, with RNA transcripts as the source. The HTBI primer set was used in a first-round RT-PCR of the TCR CDR3. TCRdb used MiXCR to reprocess the multiplex PCR reads, holding one entry per CDR3 protein. The data hold a few hundred thousand distinct CDR3 sequences, with less than 20% observed a single time. The authors obtained PBMCs from 10 ml of fresh peripheral blood. The sequenced sample was blood. This clonotype was obtained from a woman in her twenties or thirties with Graves' hyperthyroidism. The chain joins TRBV2 to TRBJ2-5, with 10 bases matching TRBD1. DNA of the CDR3: TGTGCCAGCAGGCGGACAGGGGGGCAAGAGACCCAGTACTTC. It translates to CASRRTGGQETQYF.